The 30 T cell receptor beta chains given below trace back to one sample, sequenced in a study of T cells in Graves' hyperthyroidism and ophthalmopathy (dated by TCRdb to between 2019 and 2020). To prepare the library, multiplex PCR was applied. The sequencer was an Illumina HiSeq 2000. The TCR beta CDR3 regions were amplified from the RNA transcripts. For the first round of RT-PCR on the TCR CDR3, the HTBI primer set was used together with the Qiagen OneStep RT-PCR kit. The public reads were quality trimmed at Q25 with fastp and then assembled into clones with MiXCR by TCRdb, keeping productive beta chains. Entries that share a CDR3 protein sequence are merged under the most common genes and DNA. This sample holds hundreds of thousands of distinct CDR3 sequences; about 15% were observed only once. Less than 15% of the sample is taken by the ten largest. The sample consisted of blood. Receptors were obtained from a young man with Graves' ophthalmopathy.

This clonotype has ten or more counts. The chain joins TRBV30 to TRBJ1-5; no clear D gene. CDR1 and CDR2 (germline): GTSNPN, SVGIG (reference sequence). Trimming took off 2 bases at V and 0 bases at J, with 5 bases between the two ends. The CDR3 runs to 13 residues. The CDR3: CAWSTHSNQPQHF. The CDR3 DNA reads TGTGCCTGGAGTACCCATAGCAATCAGCCCCAGCATTTT.

This sequence joins TRBV27 and TRBJ1-5, with 9 nucleotides matching TRBD1. The CDR3 length is 15 residues. The junction had 8 bases not matched to a gene; V was cut back by 5 bases and J by 6 bases. Per germline, CDR1 MNHEY and CDR2 SMNVEV (reference sequence). As DNA, the CDR3 is TGTGCCAGCAGTAGGGCCCCGACAGGGGGTCAGCCCCAGCATTTT. Its protein product is CASSRAPTGGQPQHF.

This clonotype was seen a few times. V usage is TRBV20-1 and J usage is TRBJ2-2; D gene uncertain. The CDR3 loop spans 15 amino acids. With 1 base removed from V and 5 bases from J, the gap between germline ends came to 14 bases. Germline V gene sequence: CDR1 DFQATT, CDR2 SNEGSKA (reference sequence). CDR3 loop: CSARGAANPTGELFF. CDR3 nucleotide sequence: TGCAGTGCTAGAGGGGCGGCAAACCCTACCGGGGAGCTGTTTTTT.

This clonotype was counted ten times or more. The chain uses TRBV7-2 and TRBJ2-5, with 7 bases matching TRBD2. The V gene end was trimmed by 10 bases and the J gene end by 5 bases; junction bases not matched to a gene: 19. Germline lookup yields CDR1 SGHTA and CDR2 FQGNSA. This CDR3 is 16 amino acids long. The CDR3 DNA reads as TGTGCCACCACCCTAGCTGCGGGAGAAATCACTGAGACCCAGTACTTC. As protein: CATTLAAGEITETQYF.

This clonotype has a count of ten or more. The chain joins TRBV2 to TRBJ2-7; D is possibly TRBD2 (6 bases). V dropped 3 bases and J dropped 0 bases, with 9 bases sitting between them. The CDR3 spans 14 residues. Germline V gives CDR1 SNHLY, CDR2 FYNNEI. CDR3 residues: CASSDPGLSYEQYF. The CDR3, as DNA: TGTGCCAGCAGTGACCCGGGACTCTCCTACGAGCAGTACTTC.

This clonotype has a count of ten or more. This sequence joins TRBV27 and TRBJ2-1; D is unclear. Trimming shortened V by 6 bases and J by 0 bases, and 12 bases separated the two germline ends. From germline, CDR1 is MNHEY and CDR2 SMNVEV (reference sequence). The CDR3 loop spans 15 amino acids. CDR3 in amino acids: CASSHSYGSYNEQFF. The CDR3 nucleotides read TGTGCCAGCAGCCACAGCTATGGCTCCTACAATGAGCAGTTCTTC.

This clonotype occurred many times. This chain connects TRBV27 to TRBJ1-5, with unresolved D. This CDR3 is 15 amino acids long. Germline lookup yields CDR1 MNHEY and CDR2 SMNVEV (reference sequence). Trimming left V 2 bases short and J 0 bases short, with 8 bases between. The CDR3 DNA is TGTGCCAGCAGTTTAGGGCTCTATAGCAATCAGCCCCAGCATTTT. Residues: CASSLGLYSNQPQHF.

This clonotype came up many times. This rearrangement joins TRBV6-1 to TRBJ1-2; perhaps TRBD1 as D (5 bases). The CDR3 extends over 14 amino acids. The V gene lost 6 bases and the J gene lost 7 bases, with 18 bases spanning the gap. Germline values: CDR1 MNHNS, CDR2 SASEGT. Here the CDR3 reads CASRPGTRATGYTF. The CDR3 DNA follows: TGTGCCAGCAGGCCCGGGACCCGAGCGACTGGCTACACCTTC.

This clonotype was counted ten times or more. The V gene is TRBV7-6, the J gene TRBJ2-5, with a weak D call TRBD1 (6 bases). The CDR3 runs 13 residues. V lost 4 bases to trimming and J lost 5 bases, with 11 bases between them. In germline, CDR1 is SGHVS, CDR2 FNYEAQ. Written as DNA, the CDR3 is TGTGCCAGCAGCTACAGGGTCTTGGAGACCCAGTACTTC. This translates into CASSYRVLETQYF.

The rearrangement uses TRBV18 and TRBJ1-4; weak D call: TRBD1 (5 bases). This CDR3 has 13 residues. CDR1 and CDR2 from the germline V gene are KGHSH and LQKENI. With 0 bases removed from V and 8 bases from J, the gap between germline ends came to 7 bases. CDR3 residues: CASSPPGDEKLFF. Here the CDR3 DNA reads TGTGCCAGCTCACCACCCGGGGACGAAAAACTGTTTTTT.

This clonotype was seen ten or more times. The V gene is TRBV12-3 or TRBV12-4, the J gene TRBJ2-7, with D maybe TRBD2 (6 bases). This CDR3 contains 14 residues. V lost 5 bases and J 1 base, leaving 12 bases between the germline ends. The CDR3 DNA is TGTGCCAGCAGTCGGGGAGGCCCTTCCTACGAGCAGTACTTC. It encodes CASSRGGPSYEQYF.

This clonotype showed up just a few times. The chain recombines TRBV25-1 with TRBJ2-3; D gene uncertain. The length of the CDR3 is 17 residues. CDR1 MGHDK and CDR2 SYGVNS come from the germline V gene. Deletions cut 3 bases from V and 2 bases from J, with 18 bases between. The CDR3 region is CASSENGPVAHTDTQYF. DNA for the CDR3: TGTGCCAGCAGTGAGAATGGGCCGGTCGCTCACACAGATACGCAGTATTTT.

This clonotype was recorded at least ten times. The V and J genes are TRBV20-1 and TRBJ2-7; D is perhaps TRBD1 (6 bases). This CDR3 spans 11 amino acids. Trimming took off 5 bases at V and 3 bases at J, with 8 bases between the two ends. Germline assignment: CDR1 DFQATT and CDR2 SNEGSKA (reference sequence). The CDR3 DNA sequence: TGCAGTGCTTCACAGGGCTACGAGCAGTACTTC. Its protein is CSASQGYEQYF.

This clonotype occurred many times. This chain connects TRBV6-5 to TRBJ2-3, with D unclear. This CDR3 spans 15 amino acids. Looked up from germline, CDR1 is MNHEY and CDR2 is SVGAGI. Trimming shortened V by 3 bases and J by 2 bases, and 12 bases separated the two germline ends. CDR3 DNA sequence: TGTGCCAGCAGTTATGGGTCACAATTCACAGATACGCAGTATTTT. Amino acids: CASSYGSQFTDTQYF.

There are many counts of this clonotype. The V gene is TRBV7-9, the J gene TRBJ2-7; D tentatively reads TRBD1 or TRBD2 (6 bases each). CDR3 length: 14 amino acids. Trimming left V 4 bases short and J 3 bases short, with 13 bases between. Per the germline V gene, CDR1 is SEHNR and CDR2 is FQNEAQ (reference sequence). Here the CDR3 DNA reads TGTGCCAGCAGCTCGACAGGAGGGGACTACGAGCAGTACTTC. Translating gives CASSSTGGDYEQYF.

There are a few counts of this clonotype. This chain connects TRBV7-8 to TRBJ1-2, with TRBD1 as a possible D gene (5 bases). This CDR3 is 16 amino acids long. Germline loops: CDR1 SGHVS, CDR2 FQNEAQ. V gave up 2 bases and J gave up 1 base, with 14 bases separating them. CDR3 coding DNA: TGTGCCAGCAGCTTAAGGGGCTGGGGGGGTAACTATGGCTACACCTTC. Residues: CASSLRGWGGNYGYTF. Supplemented by reference TRBV7-8 and TRBJ1-2, the full variable domain reads GAGVSQSPRYKVAKRGQDVALRCDPISGHVSLFWYQQALGQGPEFLTYFQNEAQLDKSGLPSDRFFAERPEGSVSTLKIQRTQQEDSAVYLCASSLRGWGGNYGYTFGSGTRLTVV.

In regard to this clonotype: Relative to the germline gene, one junction end is altered; a read error may explain this. The genes are TRBV5-1 and TRBJ2-1, with TRBD1 matching over 10 bases. The CDR3 is 16 residues long. Germline V gene data show CDR1 as SGHRS and CDR2 as YFSETQ. The CDR3 loop reads CASSGPGDRGHNEQFF. CDR3 DNA: TGCGCCAGCAGCGGACCGGGGGACAGGGGTCACAATGAACAGTTCTTC.

This clonotype has ten or more counts. The chain is built from TRBV6-5 and TRBJ2-1; weak D call: TRBD2 (5 bases). V lost 0 bases and J 14 bases, leaving 14 bases between the germline ends. CDR3 length: 13 amino acids. The V gene's germline CDR1 is MNHEY and CDR2 SVGAGI. The DNA for the CDR3 is TGTGCCAGCAGTTACTCGAGACCGGGGATCGAGTTCTTC. This codes for CASSYSRPGIEFF.

There are a few counts of this clonotype. This may stem from a read error, because a much larger clone lies one nucleotide away. J is TRBJ1-1 and V is TRBV11-2; possibly TRBD1 for D (6 bases). The CDR3 is 17 residues long. Germline lookup yields CDR1 SGHAT and CDR2 FQNNGV. In nucleotides, the CDR3 is TGTGCCAGCAGCTTAGACAGGGACACCTTTATGAACGCTGAAGCTTTCTTT. Protein product: CASSLDRDTFMNAEAFF.

This clonotype was counted between two and nine times. This CDR3 is CASRTITEHGELFF. The CDR3 coding sequence is TGTGCCAGTAGGACGATTACCGAACACGGGGAGCTGTTTTTT. This sequence joins TRBV19 and TRBJ2-2; D gene ambiguous. Trimming left V 6 bases short and J 7 bases short, with 15 bases between. From germline, CDR1 is LNHDA and CDR2 SQIVND (reference sequence). CDR3 length: 14 residues.

This clonotype appeared many times. The chain couples TRBV20-1 to TRBJ1-5, with TRBD1 as a possible D gene (6 bases). The CDR3 has 14 amino acids. V dropped 1 base and J dropped 5 bases, with 12 bases sitting between them. In germline, CDR1 is DFQATT, CDR2 SNEGSKA (reference sequence). The CDR3 DNA follows: TGCAGTGCTAGAGGGACAGTCTTACATCAGCCCCAGCATTTT. It translates to CSARGTVLHQPQHF.

This clonotype occurred many times. This sequence joins TRBV7-2 and TRBJ1-1, with a possible D match to TRBD1 (6 bases). From germline, CDR1 is SGHTA and CDR2 FQGNSA. V was trimmed by 4 bases and J by 11 bases, leaving 17 bases between them. The CDR3 sequence is 13 residues long. The CDR3 DNA reads as TGTGCCAGCAGCTCCAACGCACAGGGATCGGCTTTCTTT. It specifies CASSSNAQGSAFF.

In its sample, this clonotype was seen a few times. This may stem from a read error, because a much larger clone lies one nucleotide away. The genes are TRBV6-1 and TRBJ2-5, with D maybe TRBD1 (5 bases). Germline assignment: CDR1 MNHNS and CDR2 SASEGT. Trimming left V 3 bases short and J 5 bases short, with 22 bases between. CDR3 length: 17 residues. CDR3 in DNA: TGTGCCAGCAGTGAGGACACCTACCCAGGAGTCCTCGAGACCCAGTACTTC. Protein sequence: CASSEDTYPGVLETQYF.

This clonotype was recorded a few times. The chain links TRBV7-6 to TRBJ2-2; 9 nucleotides line up with TRBD1. CDR1 is SGHVS and CDR2 is FNYEAQ in the germline V gene. With V trimmed by 4 bases and J by 3 bases, 3 bases remained unmatched. The CDR3 totals 15 residues. CDR3 region: CASSWTGADTGELFF. CDR3 sequence (DNA): TGTGCCAGCAGCTGGACAGGGGCTGACACCGGGGAGCTGTTTTTT.

There are many counts of this clonotype. In nucleotides, the CDR3 is TGCGCCAGCAGCCCCGAGGCGGGAAGGGAGACCCAGTACTTC. Translating gives CASSPEAGRETQYF. The chain is built from TRBV5-1 and TRBJ2-5, with D tentatively TRBD2 (6 bases). CDR3 length: 14 residues. The V end lost 4 bases, the J end lost 5 bases, and 15 bases lay between the germline ends. From germline, CDR1 is SGHRS and CDR2 YFSETQ.

This clonotype was counted a few times. The chain carries TRBV12-3 or TRBV12-4 and TRBJ2-1, with D perhaps TRBD1 (6 bases). V lost 6 bases to trimming and J lost 12 bases, with 15 bases between them. The CDR3 has 12 amino acids. As DNA, the CDR3 is TGTGCCAGCAGCCCCTCCGGGACAATGCAGTTCTTC. This gives the protein CASSPSGTMQFF.

This clonotype was seen many times. This sequence joins TRBV6-5 and TRBJ2-7; D gene unclear. Germline loops: CDR1 MNHEY, CDR2 SVGAGI. The CDR3 is made up of 11 amino acids. The germline V and J ends were trimmed by 0 bases and 7 bases, with 4 bases remaining between them. CDR3: CASSYSGEQYF. CDR3 DNA: TGTGCCAGCAGTTACTCAGGGGAGCAGTACTTC.

The genes are TRBV6-4 and TRBJ2-3; 8 nucleotides agree with TRBD2. The junction had 8 bases not matched to a gene; V was cut back by 7 bases and J by 2 bases. The CDR3 totals 15 residues. CDR1 MRHNA and CDR2 SNTAGT come from the germline V gene. CDR3: CASTIGLAATDTQYF. Written as DNA, the CDR3 is TGTGCCAGCACCATAGGACTAGCCGCCACAGATACGCAGTATTTT.

In its sample, this clonotype was seen many times. The chain has TRBV24-1 and TRBJ1-1; no clear D. Germline CDR1 and CDR2: KGHDR and SFDVKD. The V end was cut by 8 bases, the J end by 1 base, with 10 bases between. The CDR3 is 13 amino acids. CDR3 in DNA: TGTGCCACCATCGGAGGAGAGAACACTGAAGCTTTCTTT. It yields the protein CATIGGENTEAFF.

This chain links TRBV7-3 with TRBJ1-5; 9 bases are a match to TRBD1. Germline trimming cut 4 bases from V and 5 bases from J; bases unmatched to any gene: 9. CDR1 and CDR2 from the germline V gene are SGHTA and FQGTGA. CDR3 length: 16 residues. CDR3 amino acids: CASSSTTGGHHQPQHF. Written as DNA, the CDR3 is TGTGCCAGCAGCTCGACGACAGGGGGTCACCATCAGCCCCAGCATTTT.